A selection of T cell receptor beta chains follows, all from one sample in a study of T-cell memory formation after mild COVID-19. TCRdb redid the calling of the 5' RACE reads with MiXCR, one entry per CDR3 protein. The table shows a few hundred thousand distinct CDR3 sequences, with about a sixth occurring only once. Sequencing was performed on PBMCs or a T cell subset sorted from them (not recorded which). Receptors originate from a young man who had mild COVID-19 (a few samples of this study predate the infection). Cell type and time point are not known. Both conserved end residues are part of each CDR3. D genes are given only for firm matches. The listing skips clone size in some rows; elsewhere it reads once, few, many or a size class.

J gene: TRBJ2-7
D gene: TRBD2
V gene: TRBV6-5
clone size: many
CDR3 protein: CASMGGLAGKQYF
CDR3 DNA: TGTGCCAGCATGGGTGGACTAGCGGGGAAGCAGTACTTC

J gene: TRBJ1-6
D gene: NA
V gene: TRBV6-5
clone size: few
CDR3 protein: CASSLEVGLNSPLHF
CDR3 DNA: TGTGCCAGCAGCCTTGAGGTCGGGCTTAATTCACCCCTCCACTTT

J gene: TRBJ2-1
D gene: TRBD2
V gene: TRBV4-3
clone size: NA
CDR3 protein: CASSQDLVLAGGPLNEQFF
CDR3 DNA: TGCGCCAGCAGCCAAGATCTGGTGCTAGCGGGGGGGCCCTTAAATGAGCAGTTCTTC

J gene: TRBJ2-3
D gene: TRBD2
V gene: TRBV7-9
clone size: NA
CDR3 protein: CASSEGLRTSADTDTQYF
CDR3 DNA: TGTGCCAGCAGCGAGGGACTCAGGACTAGCGCGGACACAGATACGCAGTATTTT

J gene: TRBJ2-3
D gene: TRBD2
V gene: TRBV20-1
clone size: NA
CDR3 protein: CSAFPSGGPGDTQYF
CDR3 DNA: TGCAGTGCTTTCCCAAGCGGGGGGCCTGGAGATACGCAGTATTTT

J gene: TRBJ2-7
D gene: NA
V gene: TRBV6-2/TRBV6-3
clone size: few
CDR3 protein: CASSYEDSSYEQYF
CDR3 DNA: TGTGCCAGCAGTTACGAGGACAGCTCCTACGAGCAGTACTTC

J gene: TRBJ2-2
D gene: NA
V gene: TRBV28
clone size: few
CDR3 protein: CASSLGGGRGLHTGELFF
CDR3 DNA: TGTGCCAGCAGTTTAGGTGGGGGGCGCGGTCTCCACACCGGGGAGCTGTTTTTT

J gene: TRBJ2-3
D gene: TRBD2
V gene: TRBV28
clone size: few
CDR3 protein: CASSLTTSGGATDTQYF
CDR3 DNA: TGTGCCAGCAGTCTCACGACTAGCGGGGGGGCAACAGATACGCAGTATTTT

J gene: TRBJ2-4
D gene: NA
V gene: TRBV12-5
clone size: few
CDR3 protein: CASGLVPLGGASLAKNIQYF
CDR3 DNA: TGTGCTAGTGGTTTGGTACCCCTCGGCGGGGCGTCCCTAGCCAAAAACATTCAGTACTTC

J gene: TRBJ1-1
D gene: NA
V gene: TRBV10-3
clone size: few
CDR3 protein: CANRLGADTEAFF
CDR3 DNA: TGTGCCAACCGCCTAGGGGCAGACACTGAAGCTTTCTTT

J gene: TRBJ2-1
D gene: TRBD1
V gene: TRBV6-2/TRBV6-3
clone size: NA
CDR3 protein: CASRSRDRASSEQFF
CDR3 DNA: TGTGCCAGCCGTTCCCGGGACAGGGCGTCGAGTGAGCAGTTCTTC

J gene: TRBJ2-3
D gene: TRBD1
V gene: TRBV4-2
clone size: NA
CDR3 protein: CASSHDRGPSNTQYF
CDR3 DNA: TGTGCCAGCAGCCACGACAGGGGGCCCTCCAATACGCAGTATTTT

J gene: TRBJ2-1
D gene: NA
V gene: TRBV7-2
clone size: few
CDR3 protein: CASSLVFPGAIGEQFF
CDR3 DNA: TGTGCCAGCAGCTTAGTATTTCCGGGGGCTATCGGTGAGCAGTTCTTC

J gene: TRBJ1-5
D gene: TRBD1
V gene: TRBV12-3/TRBV12-4
clone size: few
CDR3 protein: CASSFDRASNQPQHF
CDR3 DNA: TGTGCCAGCAGCTTCGACAGGGCAAGCAATCAGCCCCAGCATTTT

J gene: TRBJ2-5
D gene: TRBD1
V gene: TRBV4-2
clone size: NA
CDR3 protein: CASSHDSGTGILETQYF
CDR3 DNA: TGTGCCAGCAGCCACGACTCCGGGACAGGGATTTTGGAGACCCAGTACTTC

J gene: TRBJ2-5
D gene: TRBD2
V gene: TRBV20-1
clone size: NA
CDR3 protein: CSAHGTSGEETQYF
CDR3 DNA: TGCAGTGCTCACGGGACTAGCGGGGAAGAGACCCAGTACTTC

J gene: TRBJ2-3
D gene: NA
V gene: TRBV12-5
clone size: NA
CDR3 protein: CASGLSPNERDTQYF
CDR3 DNA: TGTGCTAGTGGTTTGTCCCCGAATGAACGAGATACGCAGTATTTT

J gene: TRBJ1-3
D gene: NA
V gene: TRBV5-1
clone size: few
CDR3 protein: CASSPIADSGNTIYF
CDR3 DNA: TGCGCCAGCAGCCCCATTGCAGACTCTGGAAACACCATATATTTT

J gene: TRBJ1-3
D gene: TRBD1
V gene: TRBV7-9
clone size: NA
CDR3 protein: CASSPVGTGLHYSGNTIYF
CDR3 DNA: TGTGCCAGCAGCCCGGTCGGGACAGGGCTACATTACTCTGGAAACACCATATATTTT

J gene: TRBJ1-2
D gene: NA
V gene: TRBV3-2
clone size: NA
CDR3 protein: CASSQGPATRGYGYTF
CDR3 DNA: TGTGCCAGCAGCCAAGGCCCAGCCACGAGAGGTTATGGCTACACCTTC

J gene: TRBJ2-2
D gene: TRBD1
V gene: TRBV10-3
clone size: NA
CDR3 protein: CATSRQGANTGELFF
CDR3 DNA: TGTGCCACCAGTCGACAGGGGGCGAACACCGGGGAGCTGTTTTTT

J gene: TRBJ2-2
D gene: TRBD1
V gene: TRBV7-3
clone size: few
CDR3 protein: CASSPGQGADTGELFF
CDR3 DNA: TGTGCCAGCAGCCCGGGACAGGGGGCGGACACCGGGGAGCTGTTTTTT

J gene: TRBJ1-2
D gene: NA
V gene: TRBV11-2
clone size: NA
CDR3 protein: CASSDMGTYGYTF
CDR3 DNA: TGTGCCAGCAGCGATATGGGTACCTATGGCTACACCTTC

J gene: TRBJ2-2
D gene: NA
V gene: TRBV7-2
clone size: few
CDR3 protein: CASSAGRGMNTGELFF
CDR3 DNA: TGTGCCAGCAGCGCCGGGCGAGGGATGAACACCGGGGAGCTGTTTTTT

J gene: TRBJ2-3
D gene: TRBD2
V gene: TRBV7-3
clone size: few
CDR3 protein: CASSPQRGDNTQYF
CDR3 DNA: TGTGCCAGCAGCCCTCAGCGGGGGGACAATACGCAGTATTTT

J gene: TRBJ2-1
D gene: NA
V gene: TRBV11-3
clone size: NA
CDR3 protein: CASSLRSLTGPQFF
CDR3 DNA: TGTGCCAGCAGCTTACGTTCCTTAACAGGGCCGCAGTTCTTC

J gene: TRBJ2-7
D gene: NA
V gene: TRBV5-5
clone size: few
CDR3 protein: CASSYKGDEQYF
CDR3 DNA: TGTGCCAGCAGCTATAAAGGGGACGAGCAGTACTTC

J gene: TRBJ2-1
D gene: NA
V gene: TRBV10-2
clone size: NA
CDR3 protein: CASSETASEQFF
CDR3 DNA: TGCGCCAGCAGTGAGACGGCTTCCGAGCAGTTCTTC

J gene: TRBJ2-2
D gene: NA
V gene: TRBV9
clone size: NA
CDR3 protein: CASSVALVGELFF
CDR3 DNA: TGTGCCAGCAGCGTAGCGTTGGTCGGGGAGCTGTTTTTT

J gene: TRBJ2-5
D gene: NA
V gene: TRBV5-5
clone size: NA
CDR3 protein: CASRIQGQETQYF
CDR3 DNA: TGTGCCAGCAGGATACAGGGACAAGAGACCCAGTACTTC

J gene: TRBJ2-5
D gene: NA
V gene: TRBV20-1
clone size: NA
CDR3 protein: CSAGTTGQYF
CDR3 DNA: TGCAGTGCCGGGACGACCGGGCAGTACTTC

J gene: TRBJ2-6
D gene: TRBD1
V gene: TRBV20-1
clone size: many
CDR3 protein: CSARTGAGANVLTF
CDR3 DNA: TGCAGTGCTAGGACAGGGGCTGGGGCCAACGTCCTGACTTTC

J gene: TRBJ1-1
D gene: NA
V gene: TRBV4-1
clone size: few
CDR3 protein: CASSQARGGGMNTEAFF
CDR3 DNA: TGCGCCAGCAGCCAGGCTAGGGGAGGAGGGATGAACACTGAAGCTTTCTTT

J gene: TRBJ2-3
D gene: NA
V gene: TRBV7-3
clone size: few
CDR3 protein: CASSPSPEDTQYF
CDR3 DNA: TGTGCCAGCAGCCCATCTCCGGAGGATACGCAGTATTTT

J gene: TRBJ2-1
D gene: NA
V gene: TRBV5-1
clone size: once
CDR3 protein: CASSLAPGSPNEQFF
CDR3 DNA: TGCGCCAGCAGCTTGGCCCCAGGTAGTCCCAATGAGCAGTTCTTC

J gene: TRBJ2-2
D gene: NA
V gene: TRBV5-1
clone size: few
CDR3 protein: CASTPGLSNTGELFF
CDR3 DNA: TGCGCCAGCACCCCTGGCCTGAGCAACACCGGGGAGCTGTTTTTT

J gene: TRBJ1-2
D gene: NA
V gene: TRBV4-2
clone size: NA
CDR3 protein: CASSQSTGRGYGYTF
CDR3 DNA: TGTGCCAGCAGCCAGTCCACCGGGAGGGGCTATGGCTACACCTTC

J gene: TRBJ2-2
D gene: NA
V gene: TRBV11-2
clone size: few
CDR3 protein: CASSLAGSFNTGELFF
CDR3 DNA: TGTGCCAGCAGCTTGGCAGGGTCCTTCAACACCGGGGAGCTGTTTTTT

J gene: TRBJ1-5
D gene: TRBD1
V gene: TRBV6-2/TRBV6-3
clone size: NA
CDR3 protein: CASSYSDRRSPQHF
CDR3 DNA: TGTGCCAGCAGTTACTCGGACAGGCGATCGCCCCAGCATTTT

J gene: TRBJ2-2
D gene: TRBD1
V gene: TRBV7-2
clone size: NA
CDR3 protein: CASSSRTGKAGELFF
CDR3 DNA: TGTGCCAGCAGCTCCAGGACAGGGAAGGCCGGGGAGCTGTTTTTT

J gene: TRBJ2-5
D gene: NA
V gene: TRBV20-1
clone size: few
CDR3 protein: CSARGGGKETQYF
CDR3 DNA: TGCAGTGCTAGAGGGGGCGGGAAGGAGACCCAGTACTTC

J gene: TRBJ1-2
D gene: NA
V gene: TRBV9
clone size: few
CDR3 protein: CASSVVDSPSHGYTF
CDR3 DNA: TGTGCCAGCAGCGTAGTGGACAGCCCATCTCATGGCTACACCTTC

J gene: TRBJ2-2
D gene: NA
V gene: TRBV12-3/TRBV12-4
clone size: few
CDR3 protein: CASTSGATGELFF
CDR3 DNA: TGTGCCAGCACTTCGGGAGCCACCGGGGAGCTGTTTTTT

J gene: TRBJ2-3
D gene: TRBD1
V gene: TRBV3-1
clone size: once
CDR3 protein: CASGTVRDTQYF
CDR3 DNA: TGTGCCAGCGGGACAGTACGCGATACGCAGTATTTT

J gene: TRBJ1-1
D gene: NA
V gene: TRBV10-3
clone size: few
CDR3 protein: CAISDLADYTEAFF
CDR3 DNA: TGTGCCATCAGTGATTTAGCGGATTACACTGAAGCTTTCTTT

J gene: TRBJ2-3
D gene: NA
V gene: TRBV9
clone size: NA
CDR3 protein: CASSGWDTRTDTQYF
CDR3 DNA: TGTGCCAGCAGCGGTTGGGACACACGCACAGATACGCAGTATTTT

J gene: TRBJ2-7
D gene: NA
V gene: TRBV6-6
clone size: NA
CDR3 protein: CASGTGERSEQYF
CDR3 DNA: TGTGCCAGCGGCACGGGAGAGCGGTCCGAGCAGTACTTC

J gene: TRBJ2-2
D gene: NA
V gene: TRBV4-3
clone size: NA
CDR3 protein: CASSGGTGELFF
CDR3 DNA: TGCGCCAGCAGCGGGGGGACCGGGGAGCTGTTTTTT

J gene: TRBJ1-4
D gene: NA
V gene: TRBV6-6
clone size: NA
CDR3 protein: CASYWTATNEKLFF
CDR3 DNA: TGTGCCAGCTACTGGACAGCAACTAATGAAAAACTGTTTTTT

J gene: TRBJ2-1
D gene: TRBD1
V gene: TRBV20-1
clone size: NA
CDR3 protein: CSASRPGQGGSEQFF
CDR3 DNA: TGCAGTGCTAGTAGACCGGGACAGGGAGGGAGTGAGCAGTTCTTC